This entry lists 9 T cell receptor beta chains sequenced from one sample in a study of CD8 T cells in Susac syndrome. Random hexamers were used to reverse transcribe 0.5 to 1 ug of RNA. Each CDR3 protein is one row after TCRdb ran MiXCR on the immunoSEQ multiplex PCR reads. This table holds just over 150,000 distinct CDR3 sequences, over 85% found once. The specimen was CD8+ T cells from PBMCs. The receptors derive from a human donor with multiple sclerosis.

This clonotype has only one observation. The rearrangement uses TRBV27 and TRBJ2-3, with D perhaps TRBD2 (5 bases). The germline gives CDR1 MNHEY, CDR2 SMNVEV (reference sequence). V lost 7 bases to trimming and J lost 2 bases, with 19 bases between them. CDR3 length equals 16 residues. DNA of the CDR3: TGTGCCAGCACCCCAGCGGCTGGGGAGTACACAGATACGCAGTATTTT. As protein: CASTPAAGEYTDTQYF.

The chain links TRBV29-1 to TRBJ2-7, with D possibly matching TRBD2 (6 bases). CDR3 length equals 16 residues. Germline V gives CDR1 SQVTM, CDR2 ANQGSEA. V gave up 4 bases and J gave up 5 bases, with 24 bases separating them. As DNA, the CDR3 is TGCAGCGTTGGGAGGGAGCAGTTTACCCCCATGGACGAGCAGTACTTC. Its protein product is CSVGREQFTPMDEQYF.

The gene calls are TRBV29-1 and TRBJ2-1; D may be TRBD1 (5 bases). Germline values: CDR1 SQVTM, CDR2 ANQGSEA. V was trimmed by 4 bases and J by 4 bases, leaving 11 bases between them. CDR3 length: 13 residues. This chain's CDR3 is CSVGTGEYNEQFF. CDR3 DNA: TGCAGCGTTGGAACAGGCGAATACAATGAGCAGTTCTTC.

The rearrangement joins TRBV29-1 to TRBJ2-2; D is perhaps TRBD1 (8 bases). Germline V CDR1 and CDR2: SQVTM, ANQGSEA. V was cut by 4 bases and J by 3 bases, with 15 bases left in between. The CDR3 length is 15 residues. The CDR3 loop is CSVGWTGRDTGELFF. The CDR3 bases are TGCAGCGTTGGCTGGACAGGGAGGGACACCGGGGAGCTGTTTTTT.

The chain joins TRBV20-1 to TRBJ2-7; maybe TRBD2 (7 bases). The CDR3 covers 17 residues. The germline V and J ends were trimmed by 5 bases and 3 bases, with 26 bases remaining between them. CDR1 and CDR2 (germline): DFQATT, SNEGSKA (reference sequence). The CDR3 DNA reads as TGCAGTGCTCTACAGGTCAAAAGGGGGGGAGGACACTACGAGCAGTACTTC. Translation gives CSALQVKRGGGHYEQYF.

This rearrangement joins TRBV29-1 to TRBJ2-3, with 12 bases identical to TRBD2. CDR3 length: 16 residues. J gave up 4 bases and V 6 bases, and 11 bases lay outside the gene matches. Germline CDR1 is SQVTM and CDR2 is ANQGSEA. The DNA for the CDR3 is TGCAGCGTCGCCCCGCTAGCGGGGGGGACAGCAGATACGCAGTATTTT. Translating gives CSVAPLAGGTADTQYF.

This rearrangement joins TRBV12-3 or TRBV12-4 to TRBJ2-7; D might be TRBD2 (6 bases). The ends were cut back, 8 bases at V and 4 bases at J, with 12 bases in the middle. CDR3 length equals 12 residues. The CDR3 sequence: CASGPGRYEQYF. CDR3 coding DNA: TGTGCCAGCGGTCCGGGGAGGTACGAGCAGTACTTC.

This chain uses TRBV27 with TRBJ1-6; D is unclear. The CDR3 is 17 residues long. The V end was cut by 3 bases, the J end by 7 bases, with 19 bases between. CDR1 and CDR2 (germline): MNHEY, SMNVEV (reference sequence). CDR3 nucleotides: TGTGCCAGCAGTTTGGTCGCAGGAAACTACCCGAATTCACCCCTCCACTTT. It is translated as CASSLVAGNYPNSPLHF.

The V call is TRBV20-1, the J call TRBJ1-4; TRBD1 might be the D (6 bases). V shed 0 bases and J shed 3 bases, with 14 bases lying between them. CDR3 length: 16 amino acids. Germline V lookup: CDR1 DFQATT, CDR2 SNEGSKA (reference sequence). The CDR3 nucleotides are TGCAGTGCTAGAGATAACCGGGGGCAAGCTAATGAAAAACTGTTTTTT. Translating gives CSARDNRGQANEKLFF.